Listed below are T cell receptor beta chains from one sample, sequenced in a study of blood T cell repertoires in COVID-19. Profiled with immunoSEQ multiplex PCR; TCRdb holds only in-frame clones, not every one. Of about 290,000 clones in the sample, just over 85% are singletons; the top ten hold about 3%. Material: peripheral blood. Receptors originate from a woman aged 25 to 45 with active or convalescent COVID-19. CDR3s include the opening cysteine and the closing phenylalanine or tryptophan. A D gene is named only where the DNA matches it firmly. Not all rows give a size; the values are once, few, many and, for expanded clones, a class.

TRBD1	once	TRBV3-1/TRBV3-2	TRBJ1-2	CASSQGSAQGAGYGYTF	TGTGCCAGCAGCCAAGGATCGGCTCAGGGGGCAGGATATGGCTACACCTTC
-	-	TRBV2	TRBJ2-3	CASSEGRNRGGDTQYF	TGTGCCAGCAGTGAAGGAAGAAACAGGGGAGGAGATACGCAGTATTTT
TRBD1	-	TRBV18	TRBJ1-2	CASSQQGQGYGYTF	TGTGCCAGCTCACAACAAGGACAGGGATATGGCTACACCTTC
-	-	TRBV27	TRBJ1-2	CASSSGLGKRDYGYTF	TGTGCCAGCAGCTCGGGTCTTGGGAAGAGGGACTATGGCTACACCTTC
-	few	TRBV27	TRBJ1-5	CASRGHPQHF	TGTGCCAGCAGGGGCCATCCCCAGCATTTT
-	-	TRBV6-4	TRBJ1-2	CASSVAANYGYTF	TGTGCCAGCAGTGTAGCAGCTAACTATGGCTACACCTTC
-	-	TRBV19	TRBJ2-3	CASSIVAVSADTQYF	TGTGCCAGTAGTATAGTGGCGGTTAGCGCAGATACGCAGTATTTT
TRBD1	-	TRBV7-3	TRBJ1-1	CASSLGQSTEAFF	TGTGCCAGCAGCTTGGGACAGTCCACTGAAGCTTTCTTT
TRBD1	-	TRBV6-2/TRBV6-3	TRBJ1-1	CASSYRTGKGFLTPNTEAFF	TGTGCCAGCAGTTATCGGACAGGGAAGGGATTTTTGACTCCCAACACTGAAGCTTTCTTT
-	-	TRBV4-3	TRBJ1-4	CASSPSVGATNEKLFF	TGCGCCAGCAGCCCATCAGTCGGGGCAACTAATGAAAAACTGTTTTTT
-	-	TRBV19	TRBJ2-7	CASSIVAGDKYF	TGTGCCAGTAGTATAGTGGCAGGGGATAAGTACTTC
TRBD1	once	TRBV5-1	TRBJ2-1	CASSIGQGASTEQFF	TGCGCCAGCAGCATCGGACAGGGGGCGTCGACTGAGCAGTTCTTC
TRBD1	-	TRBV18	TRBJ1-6	CASSATGTAYNSPLHF	TGTGCCAGCTCAGCAACCGGGACAGCCTATAATTCACCCCTCCACTTT
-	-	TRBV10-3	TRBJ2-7	CAISASGEKGNDEQYF	TGTGCCATCAGTGCCTCGGGAGAGAAAGGTAACGACGAGCAGTACTTC
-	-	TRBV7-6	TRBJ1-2	CASSLETRTEGGYGYTF	TGTGCCAGCAGCTTAGAGACCCGGACTGAGGGAGGATATGGCTACACCTTC
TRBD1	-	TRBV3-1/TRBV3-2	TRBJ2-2	CASSPPRGRGGELFF	TGTGCCAGCAGCCCCCCGAGGGGGCGAGGGGGGGAGCTGTTTTTT
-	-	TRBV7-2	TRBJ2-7	CASSRRSSPSYEQYF	TGTGCCAGCAGCAGACGATCTAGCCCCTCCTACGAGCAGTACTTC
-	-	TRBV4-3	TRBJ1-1	CASSQDVTGGTEAFF	TGCGCCAGCAGCCAAGACGTAACGGGGGGCACTGAAGCTTTCTTT
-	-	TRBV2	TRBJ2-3	CASAGVTDTQYF	TGTGCCAGCGCCGGGGTCACAGATACGCAGTATTTT
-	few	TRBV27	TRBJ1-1	CASSLLGGTEAFF	TGTGCCAGCAGTTTATTGGGGGGCACTGAAGCTTTCTTT
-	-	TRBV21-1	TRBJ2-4	CASSKDRTGYMLQYF	TGTGCCAGCAGCAAAGATAGGACAGGGTATATGCTTCAGTACTTC
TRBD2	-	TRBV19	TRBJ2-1	CASSILSGADYNEQFF	TGTGCCAGTAGTATCCTTAGCGGGGCAGACTACAATGAGCAGTTCTTC
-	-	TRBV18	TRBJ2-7	CASSPSQGYEQYF	TGTGCCAGCTCACCTTCACAGGGCTACGAGCAGTACTTC
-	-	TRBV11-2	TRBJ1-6	CASSLDPGDSPLHF	TGTGCCAGCAGCCTAGACCCCGGGGATTCACCCCTCCACTTT
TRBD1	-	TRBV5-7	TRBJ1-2	CASSSGQPSPYGYTF	TGTGCCAGCAGCTCGGGACAGCCCAGCCCTTATGGCTACACCTTC
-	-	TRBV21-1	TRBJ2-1	CASSKWAWGTVKGNEQFF	-
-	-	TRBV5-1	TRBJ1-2	CASSLRGYGYTF	TGCGCCAGCAGCTTGCGGGGCTATGGCTACACCTTC
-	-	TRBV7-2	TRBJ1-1	CASSLVSQGPEAFF	TGTGCCAGCAGCTTAGTTTCGCAGGGCCCTGAAGCTTTCTTT
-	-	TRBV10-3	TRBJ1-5	CAISTGLGNQPQHF	TGTGCCATCAGTACAGGCCTCGGCAATCAGCCCCAGCATTTT
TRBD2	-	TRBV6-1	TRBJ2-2	CASSSLPGGTGELFF	TGTGCCAGCAGTTCACTGCCGGGGGGGACCGGGGAGCTGTTTTTT
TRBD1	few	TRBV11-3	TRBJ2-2	CASSPHRGPSTGELFF	TGTGCCAGCAGCCCCCACAGGGGGCCCTCGACCGGGGAGCTGTTTTTT
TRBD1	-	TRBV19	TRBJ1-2	CASSRMMGQGNYGYTF	TGTGCCAGTAGTCGGATGATGGGACAGGGAAACTATGGCTACACCTTC
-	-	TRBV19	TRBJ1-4	CASSILGRNEKLFF	TGTGCCAGTAGTATATTGGGCCGAAATGAAAAACTGTTTTTT
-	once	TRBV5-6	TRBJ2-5	CASNTYGRQETQYF	TGTGCCAGCAACACCTACGGCAGGCAAGAGACCCAGTACTTC
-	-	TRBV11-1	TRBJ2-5	CASRGSGGETQYF	TGTGCCAGCCGAGGCTCCGGAGGGGAGACCCAGTACTTC
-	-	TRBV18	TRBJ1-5	CASSPRQITSNQPQHF	TGTGCCAGCTCACCCCGACAGATTACTAGCAATCAGCCCCAGCATTTT
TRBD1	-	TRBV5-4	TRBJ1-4	CASSLAGTEGREKLFF	TGTGCCAGCAGCTTGGCCGGGACAGAGGGTAGGGAAAAACTGTTTTTT
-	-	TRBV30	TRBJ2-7	CAWSVRGDYEQYF	TGTGCCTGGAGTGTACGAGGAGACTACGAGCAGTACTTC
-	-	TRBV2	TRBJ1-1	CASSEVSGGLEAFF	TGTGCCAGCAGTGAAGTATCGGGGGGCTTGGAAGCTTTCTTT
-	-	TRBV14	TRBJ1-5	CASSQAGNNQPQHF	TGTGCCAGCAGCCAAGCGGGAAACAATCAGCCCCAGCATTTT
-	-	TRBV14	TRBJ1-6	CASSQIQGVIYNSPLHF	TGTGCCAGCAGCCAGATACAGGGAGTCATCTATAATTCACCCCTCCACTTT
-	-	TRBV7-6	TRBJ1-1	CASSLTLTMNTEAFF	TGTGCCAGCAGCTTAACACTGACAATGAACACTGAAGCTTTCTTT